This entry is about one TCR beta chain. Combining a sample-barcoded 5' primer with a J-beta primer mix, a second PCR ran for roughly 7 to 12 cycles. TCRdb processed the 5' RACE reads anew with MiXCR; each CDR3 protein has one entry. The table has 1.5 million to 2 million distinct CDR3 sequences, approximately 50% seen once. These data come from a study of blood T cells in healthy people across ages. CDR3 size: 20 residues. The germline V gene has CDR1 SEHNR and CDR2 FQNEAQ (reference sequence). Trimming took off 5 bases at V and 5 bases at J, with 28 bases between the two ends. This sequence originates from a woman between 40 and 55 years old in good health. The chain recombines TRBV7-9 with TRBJ1-6; D may be TRBD1 (6 bases). Sequenced input: blood. CDR3 region: CASSPGRSGKQGLDNSPLHF. CDR3 DNA: TGTGCCAGCAGCCCAGGGCGATCGGGCAAACAGGGTCTCGATAATTCACCCCTCCACTTT.